This TCR beta chain was recorded in a study of T cells in localized non-small cell lung cancer. Study results and limitations: The highest T cell clonality was in uninvolved adjacent lung, above tumor.

As regards this clone: Its antigen remains unknown.

Germline lookup yields CDR1 SGDLS and CDR2 YYNGEE. The CDR3 covers 17 residues. The V and J ends lost 5 bases and 5 bases, in that order; junction bases with no gene match: 15. Clones were sequenced by immunoSEQ multiplex PCR, and TCRdb holds only the in-frame ones, with some missing. The repertoire holds 3,200 or so clones, with 25% to 30% as singletons. This sequence was found in a man between 40 and 70 years old with stage III lung adenocarcinoma. Sequenced material: lung tumor tissue, taken before any cancer treatment. V is TRBV9 and J is TRBJ2-3; 9 bases align to TRBD1. The CDR3 protein is CASSGPGRTGGQDTQYF. The CDR3 region has the DNA TGTGCCAGCAGTGGCCCCGGGCGTACAGGGGGCCAAGATACGCAGTATTTT.